Following are 23 T cell receptor beta chains from one sample sequenced in a study of T cell responses to AZD1222 COVID-19 vaccine. Method: immunoSEQ multiplex PCR; TCRdb's copy keeps in-frame clones and lacks some. The table lists roughly 120,000 clones, around nine tenths of them singletons. The specimen comprised peripheral blood, sampled on day 0 of AZD1222 vaccination. Receptor source: an adult in good health.

Worth noting for this clone: Other DNA sequences of this sample code for an identical CDR3. The V and J genes are TRBV5-1 and TRBJ1-4; D uncertain. The germline V gene encodes CDR1 SGHRS and CDR2 YFSETQ. Trimming removed 0 bases from V and 3 bases from J, with 6 bases in between. CDR3 length: 14 residues. DNA for the CDR3: TGCGCCAGCAGCTTGGGGCAGTCTAATGAAAAACTGTTTTTT. Translation: CASSLGQSNEKLFF.

The rearrangement links TRBV30 to TRBJ2-1; TRBD2 aligns across 8 bases. J lost 2 bases, V lost 0 bases, and 9 bases had no gene match. The CDR3 spans 17 residues. Germline values: CDR1 GTSNPN, CDR2 SVGIG (reference sequence). The CDR3 spells CAWSVITTGGTYNEQFF. CDR3 DNA: TGTGCCTGGAGTGTAATAACTACGGGAGGGACCTACAATGAGCAGTTCTTC.

Written as DNA, the CDR3 is TGTGCCAGCAGTGAAGCTGTGGGGTTTGGAGAAAAACTGTTTTTT. Residues: CASSEAVGFGEKLFF. The V and J genes are TRBV6-1 and TRBJ1-4; D remains ambiguous. V lost 0 bases and J 8 bases, leaving 13 bases between the germline ends. There are 15 residues in the CDR3. In germline, CDR1 is MNHNS, CDR2 SASEGT.

In this sample, this clone turned up once. The gene calls are TRBV28 and TRBJ1-5; TRBD1 aligns across 8 bases. The CDR3 totals 18 residues. The trim removed 8 bases at V and 5 bases at J, leaving 20 bases unmatched. CDR1 MDHEN and CDR2 SYDVKM come from the germline V gene. The CDR3 loop reads CASASFTTHRGFDQPQHF. The CDR3 DNA follows: TGTGCCAGCGCCAGTTTTACCACCCACAGGGGGTTTGATCAGCCCCAGCATTTT.

The chain carries TRBV21-1 and TRBJ2-2; the D call TRBD1 from the table was never checked on the DNA. TRBV21-1 has pseudogene status. The CDR3 runs 18 residues. The CDR3, as DNA: TGTGCCAGCACTCAAAGTGAGACAGGGGGCGGGAACACCGGGGAGCTGTTTTTT. Its protein product is CASTQSETGGGNTGELFF.

The V gene is TRBV9, the J gene TRBJ1-2; D unresolved. Germline CDR1 SGDLS, CDR2 YYNGEE. With 3 bases removed from V and 8 bases from J, the gap between germline ends came to 20 bases. The CDR3 is made up of 15 amino acids. The CDR3 loop reads CASSESIQQNGGYTF. The DNA of the CDR3 is TGTGCCAGCAGCGAGAGTATCCAGCAAAATGGGGGCTACACCTTC.

The genes are TRBV3-1 (or the pseudogene TRBV3-2) and TRBJ2-7; 10 bases align to TRBD2. The CDR3 spans 15 residues. Germline lookup yields CDR1 LGHDT and CDR2 YNNKEL (reference sequence). After removal of 4 bases from V and 6 bases from J, the junction contained 9 bases not matched to a gene. In DNA, the CDR3 is TGTGCCAGCAGCCGAAACCTAGCGGGAGTGGGCGAGCAGTACTTC. Translated, it gives CASSRNLAGVGEQYF.

The chain combines TRBV6-6 with TRBJ1-5, with D unresolved. The CDR3 is 14 amino acids. Trimming left V 4 bases short and J 0 bases short, with 7 bases between. The V gene's germline CDR1 is MNHNY and CDR2 SVGAGI (reference sequence). The CDR3 protein is CASSFQNSNQPQHF. As DNA, the CDR3 is TGTGCCAGCAGTTTCCAGAATAGCAATCAGCCCCAGCATTTT.

V gene TRBV10-3 combines with J gene TRBJ1-1, with D tentatively TRBD1 (6 bases). The CDR3 covers 13 residues. V was cut by 6 bases and J by 3 bases, with 11 bases left in between. The germline CDR1 and CDR2 sequences are ENHRY and SYGVKD. The CDR3 region is CAIRYREDTEAFF. The DNA for the CDR3 is TGTGCCATCAGATACAGGGAGGACACTGAAGCTTTCTTT.

The chain uses TRBV30 and TRBJ1-2; D gene ambiguous. The CDR3 is 11 residues long. The ends were cut back, 3 bases at V and 13 bases at J, with 15 bases in the middle. CDR1 is GTSNPN and CDR2 is SVGIG in the germline V gene (reference sequence). The CDR3 nucleotides are TGTGCCTGGAGCGTAAACCAGGAGGGCACCTTC. As protein: CAWSVNQEGTF.

With respect to this clone: This sample also contains other DNA sequences that code for the same CDR3. The chain joins TRBV28 to TRBJ1-1; D may be TRBD1 (6 bases). Germline lookup yields CDR1 MDHEN and CDR2 SYDVKM. The V and J ends lost 4 bases and 0 bases respectively, with 9 bases between them. The CDR3 loop spans 14 amino acids. DNA for the CDR3: TGTGCCAGCAGTTCAGGGGCGCTGAACACTGAAGCTTTCTTT. It codes for CASSSGALNTEAFF.

A single count supports this clone. The chain carries TRBV29-1 and TRBJ1-1; D ambiguous. The ends were cut back, 3 bases at V and 2 bases at J, with 4 bases in the middle. The CDR3 covers 11 residues. CDR1 is SQVTM and CDR2 is ANQGSEA in the germline V gene. Written as DNA, the CDR3 is TGCAGCGTTGACACAAACACTGAAGCTTTCTTT. This translates into CSVDTNTEAFF.

The chain couples TRBV6-1 to TRBJ1-3; no clear D. CDR3 size: 14 residues. V was cut by 3 bases and J by 0 bases, with 6 bases left in between. The germline V gene has CDR1 MNHNS and CDR2 SASEGT. DNA of the CDR3: TGTGCCAGCAGTGAGGCAGGCTCTGGAAACACCATATATTTT. Translating it yields CASSEAGSGNTIYF.

The V call is TRBV20-1, the J call TRBJ1-1; D not certain. This CDR3 contains 11 residues. Trimming stripped 3 bases from V and 8 bases from J, with 10 bases between. CDR1 and CDR2 (germline): DFQATT, SNEGSKA (reference sequence). The CDR3 spells CSARGTEEAFF. CDR3 bases: TGCAGTGCTAGGGGTACAGAGGAAGCTTTCTTT.

This rearrangement joins TRBV5-1 to TRBJ1-5; 7 positions match TRBD1. Trimming took 5 bases from V and 5 from J; bases not matched to a gene: 4. Germline lookup yields CDR1 SGHRS and CDR2 YFSETQ. The CDR3 is made up of 13 amino acids. The CDR3 region has the DNA TGCGCCAGCAGTGGGGGGACAGATCAGCCCCAGCATTTT. Translated, it gives CASSGGTDQPQHF.

The chain carries TRBV28 and TRBJ1-6; 10 bases are a match to TRBD1. V was pared by 8 bases and J by 14 bases, with 15 bases of the junction left unmatched. Germline-derived CDR1 and CDR2 are MDHEN and SYDVKM. This CDR3 spans 15 amino acids. The chain's CDR3 is CASRSPGQGEGSLHF. Written as DNA, the CDR3 is TGTGCCAGCCGTTCCCCCGGACAGGGGGAGGGTTCCCTCCACTTT.

The gene calls are TRBV19 and TRBJ1-5, with D possibly being TRBD1 (5 bases). Germline CDR1 reads LNHDA; CDR2 reads SQIVND (reference sequence). V dropped 1 base and J dropped 1 base, with 8 bases sitting between them. CDR3 length: 15 residues. CDR3 loop: CASSIGGTSNQPQHF. DNA for the CDR3: TGTGCCAGTAGTATAGGGGGGACCAGCAATCAGCCCCAGCATTTT.

This chain links TRBV19 with TRBJ2-5; TRBD1 matches at 10 bases. V shed 4 bases and J 5 bases; nucleotides not matched to a gene: 7. The CDR3 sequence is 15 residues long. Germline V gene data show CDR1 as LNHDA and CDR2 as SQIVND (reference sequence). The CDR3 nucleotides are TGTGCCAGTAGTACCACCGGGACAGGGGTCGAGACCCAGTACTTC. This gives the protein CASSTTGTGVETQYF.

The chain joins TRBV6-1 to TRBJ2-5; 8 bases fit TRBD2. The CDR3 extends over 14 amino acids. After removal of 2 bases from V and 7 bases from J, the junction contained 6 bases not matched to a gene. In germline, CDR1 is MNHNS, CDR2 SASEGT. CDR3 loop: CASSETRAGGTQYF. CDR3 DNA sequence: TGTGCCAGCAGTGAAACCAGGGCGGGAGGGACCCAGTACTTC.

The gene calls are TRBV19 and TRBJ1-2; D is uncertain. CDR1 and CDR2 (germline): LNHDA, SQIVND (reference sequence). The CDR3 contains 16 residues. V dropped 7 bases and J dropped 1 base, with 19 bases sitting between them. CDR3 residues: CASTRQVGQSNYGYTF. CDR3 bases: TGTGCCAGTACCCGCCAGGTCGGCCAGAGTAACTATGGCTACACCTTC.

The rearrangement links TRBV28 to TRBJ2-4; 14 nucleotides match TRBD2. Per germline, CDR1 MDHEN and CDR2 SYDVKM. This CDR3 comprises 19 residues. The ends lost 6 bases at V and 1 base at J; junction bases unmatched: 11. This chain's CDR3 is CASSGPRTSGRRAKNIQYF. The CDR3 region has the DNA TGTGCCAGCAGCGGACCCAGGACTAGCGGGAGGAGGGCCAAAAACATTCAGTACTTC.

This clone has only a few counts. V usage is TRBV15 and J usage is TRBJ1-1; the D is unclear. From germline, CDR1 is LNHNV and CDR2 YYDKDF (reference sequence). The CDR3 has 16 amino acids. V was cut by 0 bases and J by 4 bases, with 15 bases left in between. The CDR3 sequence: CATSRDPTRVTTEAFF. CDR3 DNA: TGTGCCACCAGCAGAGATCCAACCCGGGTCACCACTGAAGCTTTCTTT.

Comment on this clone: A read error may produce the germline difference seen at one junction end. The chain combines TRBV4-2 with TRBJ2-7, with 13 positions matching TRBD2. This CDR3 has 13 amino acids. The germline CDR1 and CDR2 sequences are LGHNA and YNFKEQ. The CDR3 DNA follows: TGTGCCAGCAGCCAAGATCGGACTAGCGGGAGCCACTTC. Residues: CASSQDRTSGSHF.